The 7 T cell receptor beta chains reported below all come from one sample, sequenced in a study of cytomegalovirus exposure and HLA in healthy donors. This table comes from immunoSEQ multiplex PCR, and its TCRdb copy is limited to in-frame clones, with some not included. The repertoire has about 120,000 clones, 89% of them found once; the top ten carry 1.2%. Sequencing was done on a sample of PBMCs. These receptor sequences come from a woman under 30 in good health and CMV-seronegative.

The chain combines TRBV7-2 with TRBJ1-5; D is unresolved. Germline CDR1 and CDR2: SGHTA and FQGNSA. The CDR3 spans 15 residues. With 2 bases removed from V and 5 bases from J, the gap between germline ends came to 13 bases. CDR3 DNA: TGTGCCAGCAGCTTATTGGCGCCAGACTATCAGCCCCAGCATTTT. The encoded protein is CASSLLAPDYQPQHF. Looking up the rest from reference TRBV7-2 and TRBJ1-5 gives the full variable domain: GAGVSQSPSNKVTEKGKDVELRCDPISGHTALYWYRQSLGQGLEFLIYFQGNSAPDKSGLPSDRFSAERTGGSVSTLTIQRTQQEDSAVYLCASSLLAPDYQPQHFGDGTRLSIL.

CDR3 sequence: CASILLEGARAFF. CDR3 in DNA: TGTGCCAGCATACTTTTAGAGGGGGCTAGAGCTTTCTTT. The chain couples TRBV7-9 to TRBJ1-1, with TRBD1 matching 7 bases. Trimming removed 7 bases from V and 10 bases from J; junction bases left unmatched: 12. Germline lookup yields CDR1 SEHNR and CDR2 FQNEAQ (reference sequence). There are 13 residues in the CDR3.

The gene calls are TRBV7-9 and TRBJ1-2; D possibly corresponds to TRBD1 (6 bases). The CDR3 sequence is 14 residues long. The ends were cut back, 4 bases at V and 8 bases at J, with 17 bases in the middle. Germline V gene lookup returns CDR1 SEHNR and CDR2 FQNEAQ (reference sequence). The CDR3 DNA sequence: TGTGCCAGCAGCTGGGGACATTCCTATGAGGGCTACACCTTC. It translates to CASSWGHSYEGYTF.

This clone was observed once. The chain employs TRBV7-3 and TRBJ2-2; 7 nucleotides match TRBD1. Germline values: CDR1 SGHTA, CDR2 FQGTGA. After removal of 3 bases from V and 0 bases from J, the junction contained 1 base not matched to a gene. The CDR3 runs to 15 residues. The CDR3 nucleotides are TGTGCCAGCAGCTTGGGGACAGCGAACACCGGGGAGCTGTTTTTT. Translating gives CASSLGTANTGELFF.

J is TRBJ2-7 and V is TRBV6-5; possibly TRBD1 for D (6 bases). Germline CDR1 and CDR2: MNHEY and SVGAGI. Trimming removed 2 bases from V and 0 bases from J, with 11 bases in between. This CDR3 has 15 residues. This chain's CDR3 is CASSYRDTNSYEQYF. The CDR3 bases are TGTGCCAGCAGTTACCGGGACACCAACTCCTACGAGCAGTACTTC.

This clone was seen a few times. This sequence joins TRBV4-1 and TRBJ1-2; 7 bases line up with TRBD1. Germline CDR1 MGHRA, CDR2 YSYEKL. Trimming took 0 bases from V and 5 from J; bases not matched to a gene: 6. The CDR3 contains 15 residues. Written as DNA, the CDR3 is TGCGCCAGCAGCCAAGAAGAAGGGGGCGGGTATGGCTACACCTTC. Its translation: CASSQEEGGGYGYTF.

The chain links TRBV13 to TRBJ1-6, with TRBD1 identical over 7 bases. The V gene end was trimmed by 5 bases and the J gene end by 8 bases; junction bases not matched to a gene: 6. Per the germline V gene, CDR1 is PRHDT and CDR2 is FYEKMQ (reference sequence). The CDR3 has 14 amino acids. The CDR3: CASSPRQGYSPLHF. CDR3 nucleotides: TGTGCCAGCAGCCCCCGACAGGGTTATTCACCCCTCCACTTT.